This TCR beta chain was profiled in a study of cytomegalovirus exposure and HLA in healthy donors. Study-level findings and limits: Productive status was seen about 87% or about 30% of the time for most TCR beta V segments in an earlier analysis.

The PCR was carried out with 60 Vbeta primers and 13 Jbeta primers. Methods used by the authors: In a later analysis, about 11 million of about 80 million unique beta chains occurred in at least two donors. Generated by immunoSEQ multiplex PCR, the TCRdb table keeps only in-frame clones and is missing some. V, J and clone size are those of that table, while D and trimming were read from the DNA. The table has about 160,000 clones, over 60% seen once. Though probably carrying unrecorded immune exposures, donors were nominally healthy at sampling. This clone was detected only once. What it binds is not known. The sample holds other DNA sequences that translate to the same CDR3. The sample taken for sequencing was PBMCs. This clonotype was sampled from a woman between 50 and 59 years old in good health and CMV-seropositive.

CDR3 residues: CASSERLAGFYEQYF. As DNA, the CDR3 is TGTGCCAGCAGTGAGCGACTAGCGGGATTCTACGAGCAGTACTTC. The chain employs TRBV2 and TRBJ2-7; 11 positions agree with TRBD2. Germline trimming cut 3 bases from V and 3 bases from J; bases unmatched to any gene: 4. The CDR3 loop spans 15 amino acids. The germline V gene encodes CDR1 SNHLY and CDR2 FYNNEI.